This T cell receptor (beta chain) is drawn from a study of spatial heterogeneity in lung cancer. Whole-study context: Sequencing covered available follow-up PBMC samples collected a median of approximately two years after resection. The average count in raw reads for each unique TCR and UMI combination exceeded eight appearances.

CDR1 is SGHKS, CDR2 YYEKEE, per germline (reference sequence). V dropped 4 bases and J dropped 5; count of bases not matched to a gene: 7. CDR3 length equals 15 residues. Sample time point: blood at routine non-recurrence follow-up after resection. Without sorting, whole RNA was sequenced from tumor, nontumor lung or frozen PBMC. Overall study results and limits: Whereas they appeared in blood less at follow-up, ubiquitous expanded tumor TCRs appeared there more at resection.

This clonotype was counted at least ten times. Its antigen is not identified. Single TCR cDNA molecules each had their own unique molecular identifier. TCRdb re-derived calls from the 5' RACE reads in MiXCR, one entry per CDR3 protein. The sample consists of some 120,000 distinct CDR3 sequences, 12% of them appearing once. Sequencing was performed on PBMCs, taken at follow-up. The TCR sequence derives from a male donor with early-stage non-small cell lung cancer. The chain uses TRBV5-5 and TRBJ2-3; TRBD1 aligns across 10 bases. The CDR3 reads CASSPGQGLIDTQYF. DNA of the CDR3: TGTGCCAGCAGCCCGGGACAGGGGTTAATAGATACGCAGTATTTT.